The source of this T cell receptor beta chain is a study of T cell repertoires in cytomegalovirus infection (dated by TCRdb to about 2019). Study-wide context: Peptide stimulations targeted recently identified HLA-C-restricted CMV epitopes, whose presentation resists viral immunomodulation, together with well-studied HLA-B-restricted epitopes. Donor HLA type was relevant to the analysis, because carriage of CMV infection together with the matching HLA type was indicated by public TCR beta signatures.

V lost 8 bases and J lost 4 bases; the stretch between them is 11 bases long. Taken from cysteine to phenylalanine, the CDR3 has 13 residues. Only the CDR3 portion is preserved as DNA: 39 bases, with reading frame beginning at the first base. In the germline V gene, CDR1 corresponds to SNHLY and CDR2 to FYNNEI. As concerns this clonotype: Its antigen is not yet known. Per-nucleotide qualities are absent, and no much larger clonotype sits a single base away.

The research as a whole found: Carriers of CMV infection plus the relevant HLA type were discriminated by the cumulative frequency of public TCR beta family members in the study cohort and in an independent approximately 350-donor cohort. The ex vivo response was dominated by HLA-C-restricted CMV-specific TCR beta clonotypes, which also provided the single most frequent clonotype in two of eight donors.

The sequencer listed for this sample is Illumina HiSeq 1500. Using fastp at Q25 and MiXCR, TCRdb reprocessed the public reads and kept productive beta chains. Entries are consolidated by CDR3 protein sequence, retaining the most common genes and DNA. Present in this sample are 450,000 to 650,000 distinct CDR3 sequences, 35% to 50% of which were seen just once. The ten largest clonotypes hold about half of the sample. This sample's treatment or condition label indicates: in vitro stimulation with specific CMV peptide epitopes to enrich CMV-specific T cells. Material: cultured PBMCs, obtained from culture after CMV antigen stimulation. The chain employs TRBV2 and TRBJ1-4; no D gene call is confident. This receptor was taken from a human donor in good health (CMV status not recorded). Some clones in this sample may be carry-over from other donors' samples. CDR3 protein: CASLRDLNEKLFF. The nucleotide sequence is given as TGTGCCAGCTTGAGGGATCTTAATGAAAAACTGTTTTTT. The CDR3 plus the reference TRBV2 and TRBJ1-4 genes for the other parts give the full variable domain: EPEVTQTPSHQVTQMGQEVILRCVPISNHLYFYWYRQILGQKVEFLVSFYNNEISEKSEIFDDQFSVERPDGSNFTLKIRSTKLEDSAMYFCASLRDLNEKLFFGSGTQLSVL.